One TCR beta chain is described in this entry. Measured with immunoSEQ multiplex PCR; TCRdb has only the in-frame clones, and not every one. The table records around 51,000 clones, 78% of them present only once. The trim removed 3 bases at V and 9 bases at J, leaving 8 bases unmatched. This CDR3 is 13 amino acids long. Germline CDR1 and CDR2: LNHDA and SQIVND (reference sequence). This specimen comes from a study of early stage breast cancer tumors. Across the whole study: Seven or eight ER+/PR+/HER2- tumors were invasive ductal; a few were invasive lobular.

The source is a person in their 40s with breast cancer. The chain has TRBV19 and TRBJ2-7, with 7 bases aligning to TRBD2. The sample was blood. The CDR3 is CASSMESAGVQYF. Written as DNA, the CDR3 is TGTGCCAGTAGTATGGAGTCGGCGGGGGTGCAGTACTTC.